The 15 T cell receptor beta chains below all came from one sample that was sequenced in a study of radiation and T cells in renal cell carcinoma. Sequencing was performed with immunoSEQ multiplex PCR; in TCRdb, only in-frame clones are kept and a portion is missing. This sample yields 150,000 or so clones, of which approximately 90% are seen a single time; around 11% belongs to the top ten. The time point was: blood 4 weeks post-SBRT, at nephrectomy. Treatment given: 15 Gy SBRT to primary tumor, nephrectomy 4 weeks later. The specimen comprised blood, sampled from a patient whose treatment included radiotherapy and nephrectomy. The source of these receptors is a woman aged 45-65 years with renal cell carcinoma.

This clone was detected once. This sequence joins TRBV19 and TRBJ1-5, with 7 bases matching TRBD1. The CDR3 is 16 amino acids. Per the germline V gene, CDR1 is LNHDA and CDR2 is SQIVND (reference sequence). After removal of 2 bases from V and 3 bases from J, the junction contained 7 bases not matched to a gene. This chain's CDR3 is CASSIRNRGSNQPQHF. DNA of the CDR3: TGTGCCAGTAGTATAAGGAACAGGGGATCCAATCAGCCCCAGCATTTT.

J is TRBJ1-4 and V is TRBV5-8, with 7 bases identical to TRBD1. Trimming removed 2 bases from V and 7 bases from J; junction bases left unmatched: 5. Germline loops: CDR1 SGHTS, CDR2 YDEGEE. The CDR3 extends over 14 amino acids. CDR3 coding DNA: TGTGCCAGCAGCTTAGTCCAGGGGGGTGAAAAACTGTTTTTT. It encodes CASSLVQGGEKLFF.

V usage is TRBV5-6 and J usage is TRBJ1-2; unclear D gene. The CDR3 sequence is 14 residues long. V lost 6 bases to trimming and J lost 4 bases, with 16 bases between them. Germline lookup yields CDR1 SGHDT and CDR2 YYEEEE. The CDR3 sequence: CASTLGRTSYGYTF. CDR3 nucleotide sequence: TGTGCCAGCACACTAGGACGGACTTCCTATGGCTACACCTTC.

The chain recombines TRBV4-2 with TRBJ2-7; weak D call: TRBD2 (6 bases). This CDR3 is 14 amino acids long. V lost 1 base and J 4 bases, leaving 11 bases between the germline ends. CDR1 LGHNA and CDR2 YNFKEQ come from the germline V gene. CDR3 DNA sequence: TGTGCCAGCAGCCAAGGGCGGGGCGGATACGAGCAGTACTTC. Encoded protein: CASSQGRGGYEQYF.

The rearrangement uses TRBV6-5 and TRBJ1-1; 7 nucleotides align to TRBD1. Looked up from germline, CDR1 is MNHEY and CDR2 is SVGAGI. V lost 5 bases, J lost 4 bases, and 7 bases stayed unmatched. The CDR3 contains 14 residues. CDR3 DNA sequence: TGTGCCAGCAGTCTCATACAGGGGATCACTGAAGCTTTCTTT. This encodes CASSLIQGITEAFF.

The chain uses TRBV2 and TRBJ1-2; 9 bases align to TRBD1. Germline V lookup: CDR1 SNHLY, CDR2 FYNNEI. Trimming removed 6 bases from V and 6 bases from J; junction bases left unmatched: 8. The CDR3 covers 14 residues. The CDR3 DNA reads TGTGCCAGCAGCCTACAGGGGGCAGAAGATGGCTACACCTTC. Encoded protein: CASSLQGAEDGYTF.

The J gene is TRBJ2-1, the V gene TRBV29-1, with D possibly matching TRBD1 (6 bases). V lost 2 bases to trimming and J lost 5 bases, with 16 bases between them. Germline CDR1 is SQVTM and CDR2 is ANQGSEA. The CDR3 contains 15 residues. This CDR3 reads CSVESTEDRNNEQFF. CDR3 DNA: TGCAGCGTTGAATCGACGGAAGACAGGAACAATGAGCAGTTCTTC.

This clone was picked up one time. CDR3 DNA: TGTGCCAGCAGCCCCCGACAGGGATTCGAGCAGTACTTC. Encoded protein: CASSPRQGFEQYF. The rearrangement uses TRBV9 and TRBJ2-7, with 7 bases identical to TRBD1. Germline CDR1 is SGDLS and CDR2 is YYNGEE. Trimming took 4 bases from V and 6 from J; bases not matched to a gene: 7. The CDR3 length is 13 residues.

The CDR3 DNA reads as TGTGCCGGACCCAGGGGGGGCGAGCAGTACTTC. This encodes CAGPRGGEQYF. The genes are TRBV11-2 and TRBJ2-7, with D perhaps matching TRBD1 or TRBD2 (7 bases each). V gave up 11 bases and J gave up 6 bases, with 14 bases separating them. Per germline, CDR1 SGHAT and CDR2 FQNNGV. The CDR3 sequence is 11 residues long.

This clone came up once. This chain uses TRBV6-1 with TRBJ1-5; D remains ambiguous. The V and J ends lost 3 bases and 5 bases respectively, with 14 bases between them. The CDR3 covers 15 residues. Looked up from germline, CDR1 is MNHNS and CDR2 is SASEGT. As DNA, the CDR3 is TGTGCCAGCAGTGATACTTTGGTGATCTATCAGCCCCAGCATTTT. Translation: CASSDTLVIYQPQHF.

This rearrangement joins TRBV2 to TRBJ1-5; D not certain. The V and J ends lost 5 bases and 4 bases respectively, with 15 bases between them. In germline, CDR1 is SNHLY, CDR2 FYNNEI. CDR3 length equals 15 residues. The CDR3 DNA is TGTGCCAGCAGTAACGACAACACTCCTAATCAGCCCCAGCATTTT. This encodes CASSNDNTPNQPQHF.

The chain couples TRBV12-5 to TRBJ2-2; D is undetermined. The V gene lost 1 base and the J gene lost 7 bases, with 4 bases spanning the gap. Germline-derived CDR1 and CDR2 are LGHNT and FRNRAP. The CDR3 runs to 12 residues. CDR3 sequence reads: CASGLEVGELFF. The DNA of the CDR3 is TGTGCTAGTGGTTTGGAGGTCGGGGAGCTGTTTTTT.

The V gene is TRBV30, the J gene TRBJ2-7; the D is unclear. The germline V gene has CDR1 GTSNPN and CDR2 SVGIG (reference sequence). Trimming pared 3 bases from V and 7 bases from J, leaving 16 bases between. The CDR3 has 13 amino acids. The CDR3 nucleotides are TGTGCCTGGAGCTCCGGCCAGCTCCAAGAGCAGTACTTC. Translating gives CAWSSGQLQEQYF.

The genes are TRBV11-2 and TRBJ2-3, with 11 bases lining up with TRBD2. The germline V gene encodes CDR1 SGHAT and CDR2 FQNNGV. After removal of 4 bases from V and 4 bases from J, the junction contained 7 bases not matched to a gene. The CDR3 spans 16 residues. The CDR3: CASSSSWTSGPDTQYF. CDR3 sequence (DNA): TGTGCCAGCAGCTCGTCCTGGACTAGCGGGCCAGATACGCAGTATTTT.

The chain employs TRBV18 and TRBJ2-7; 7 nucleotides line up with TRBD1. CDR3 length: 17 amino acids. The V segment lost 3 bases and the J segment 4 bases; nucleotides outside the gene matches: 15. Germline CDR1 and CDR2: KGHSH and LQKENI. CDR3 amino acids: CASSPPQYRGPEYEQYF. DNA of the CDR3: TGTGCCAGCTCACCCCCTCAATACAGGGGTCCTGAGTACGAGCAGTACTTC.